Below are 18 T cell receptor beta chains sequenced from a single sample in a study of response to subunit inactivated influenza vaccine. TCRdb used MiXCR to reprocess the RT-PCR reads, holding one entry per CDR3 protein. The top ten hold 13% of the sample, which has more than 450,000 distinct CDR3 sequences, less than 10% seen once. Sequencing used PBMCs from blood, obtained 23 months after vaccination. The source of these receptors is a man aged 45 to 75 who received an inactivated influenza vaccine.

This clonotype was recorded a few times. J is TRBJ2-7 and V is TRBV12-3 or TRBV12-4; D call uncertain. V shed 6 bases and J shed 5 bases, with 14 bases lying between them. This CDR3 has 13 residues. The CDR3 DNA reads as TGTGCCAGCAGCCTATCGACTCTCAACGAGCAGTACTTC. It codes for CASSLSTLNEQYF.

A few counts support this clonotype. The rearrangement uses TRBV10-2 and TRBJ2-5, with 13 bases identical to TRBD2. Germline V gene lookup returns CDR1 WSHSY and CDR2 SAAADI. J gave up 5 bases and V 2 bases, and 5 bases lay outside the gene matches. The CDR3 runs 16 residues. The CDR3 protein is CASSETSGGARETQYF. The CDR3 coding sequence is TGCGCCAGCAGTGAGACTAGCGGGGGGGCACGGGAGACCCAGTACTTC.

This rearrangement joins TRBV23-1 to TRBJ2-7, with D unclear. TRBV23-1 is labeled an ORF, and its function is uncertain. Trimming stripped 6 bases from V and 2 bases from J, with 8 bases between. The CDR3 runs 12 residues. The CDR3 DNA reads as TGCGCCAGCAGCCCACCTACCTACGAGCAGTACTTC. Its translation is CASSPPTYEQYF.

This clonotype has ten or more counts. The chain joins TRBV19 to TRBJ1-5; 8 bases match TRBD1. Germline V gene sequence: CDR1 LNHDA, CDR2 SQIVND (reference sequence). The CDR3 spans 15 residues. V was clipped by 6 bases and J by 3 bases; unmatched bases: 7. The CDR3 DNA sequence: TGTGCCAGTAGGACGGGACAGGCGATCAATCAGCCCCAGCATTTT. Amino acid sequence: CASRTGQAINQPQHF.

Ten or more counts support this clonotype. The rearrangement uses TRBV6-5 and TRBJ1-2; 11 bases line up with TRBD1. V lost 2 bases to trimming and J lost 5 bases; unmatched junction nucleotides: 1. The CDR3 runs to 14 residues. Germline loops: CDR1 MNHEY, CDR2 SVGAGI. The CDR3 nucleotides are TGTGCCAGCAGTTACGGGACAGGGGGTTATGGCTACACCTTC. Its protein is CASSYGTGGYGYTF.

The chain is built from TRBV6-2 or TRBV6-3 and TRBJ2-7, with D maybe TRBD2 (6 bases). The CDR3 is 13 amino acids. Germline V CDR1 and CDR2: MNHEY, SVGEGT. Trimming pared 10 bases from V and 7 bases from J, leaving 20 bases between. The DNA for the CDR3 is TGTGCCACCAGACTAGGAAGTGTAGGAGAGCAGTACTTC. It codes for CATRLGSVGEQYF.

The V call is TRBV24-1, the J call TRBJ2-2; the D is unclear. The ends were cut back, 5 bases at V and 1 base at J, with 7 bases in the middle. Germline values: CDR1 KGHDR, CDR2 SFDVKD. The CDR3 totals 14 residues. The CDR3 DNA reads TGTGCCACCAGTGTCAGTTGGAACACCGGGGAGCTGTTTTTT. It codes for CATSVSWNTGELFF.

This clonotype appeared many times. The chain links TRBV4-3 to TRBJ2-4; 14 bases line up with TRBD2. V was clipped by 4 bases and J by 9 bases; unmatched bases: 8. This CDR3 comprises 16 residues. The germline V gene encodes CDR1 LGHNA and CDR2 YSLEER. The CDR3: CASSRDYGTSGGIQYF. Written as DNA, the CDR3 is TGCGCCAGCAGCCGAGACTACGGGACTAGCGGGGGCATTCAGTACTTC.

This clonotype has just a few counts. The genes are TRBV28 and TRBJ1-1; weak D call: TRBD1 (5 bases). Germline lookup yields CDR1 MDHEN and CDR2 SYDVKM. The ends were cut back, 3 bases at V and 0 bases at J, with 14 bases in the middle. CDR3 length: 16 residues. CDR3 DNA sequence: TGTGCCAGCAGTTTTTCGACAGAGGACTTGAACACTGAAGCTTTCTTT. It specifies CASSFSTEDLNTEAFF.

This clonotype was found many times. The rearrangement joins TRBV29-1 to TRBJ2-7, with D unresolved. Germline CDR1 is SQVTM and CDR2 is ANQGSEA. This CDR3 is built from 13 residues. The V end was cut by 1 base, the J end by 6 bases, with 13 bases between. CDR3 DNA sequence: TGCAGCGTTGAAGTCAACCAACGTAGCGAGCAGTACTTC. This codes for CSVEVNQRSEQYF.

The sample holds a few counts of this clonotype. The rearrangement joins TRBV20-1 to TRBJ1-5; 9 bases are a match to TRBD1. This CDR3 has 15 amino acids. From germline, CDR1 is DFQATT and CDR2 SNEGSKA (reference sequence). V shed 6 bases, J shed 0 bases, and the junction held 6 bases outside the gene matches. Here the CDR3 reads CSATGQGSSNQPQHF. CDR3 coding DNA: TGCAGTGCCACCGGACAGGGGAGTAGCAATCAGCCCCAGCATTTT.

In this sample, this clonotype turned up a few times. The V and J genes are TRBV6-5 and TRBJ2-7; D unclear. The V end was cut by 4 bases, the J end by 0 bases, with 10 bases between. From germline, CDR1 is MNHEY and CDR2 SVGAGI. The CDR3 consists of 14 residues. CDR3 sequence reads: CASSFSHGSYEQYF. Here the CDR3 DNA reads TGTGCCAGCAGTTTCAGCCATGGCTCCTACGAGCAGTACTTC.

V and J are TRBV7-6 and TRBJ2-3, with a tentative D call TRBD2 (5 bases). The CDR3 runs to 13 residues. Germline V gives CDR1 SGHVS, CDR2 FNYEAQ. V lost 6 bases, J lost 4 bases, and 11 bases lay in between. CDR3 amino acids: CASRGVGADTQYF. The DNA for the CDR3 is TGTGCCAGCAGGGGCGTGGGAGCAGATACGCAGTATTTT.

The sample holds a few counts of this clonotype. The rearrangement links TRBV9 to TRBJ2-3, with D perhaps matching TRBD2 (7 bases). Per germline, CDR1 SGDLS and CDR2 YYNGEE. This CDR3 region has 15 residues. V was trimmed by 0 bases and J by 2 bases, leaving 10 bases between them. The CDR3 region has the DNA TGTGCCAGCAGCGTAGAACGGGGGGCCACAGATACGCAGTATTTT. Translating it yields CASSVERGATDTQYF. Drawing the rest from reference TRBV9 and TRBJ2-3, the complete variable domain is DSGVTQTPKHLITATGQRVTLRCSPRSGDLSVYWYQQSLDQGLQFLIQYYNGEERAKGNILERFSAQQFPDLHSELNLSSLELGDSALYFCASSVERGATDTQYFGPGTRLTVL.

This clonotype has just a few counts. The chain uses TRBV24-1 and TRBJ2-1; 9 nucleotides line up with TRBD2. Germline-derived CDR1 and CDR2 are KGHDR and SFDVKD. V shed 5 bases and J 13 bases; nucleotides not matched to a gene: 17. The CDR3 runs 16 residues. The CDR3 region has the DNA TGTGCCACCAGTGCCGGGAGTTGGGGTAGCGGGAGTTTTCAGTTCTTC. Residues: CATSAGSWGSGSFQFF.

This clonotype was observed a handful of times. The gene calls are TRBV7-9 and TRBJ2-5; TRBD1 matches 11 bases. The V and J ends lost 4 bases and 4 bases, in that order; junction bases with no gene match: 5. CDR3 length: 15 amino acids. CDR1 is SEHNR, CDR2 FQNEAQ, per germline (reference sequence). The CDR3 spells CASSSGQGGGETQYF. CDR3 DNA: TGTGCCAGCAGCTCGGGACAGGGGGGCGGAGAGACCCAGTACTTC.

This chain connects TRBV6-1 to TRBJ1-1; 9 bases fit TRBD1. CDR3 length: 15 amino acids. The J segment lost 6 bases and the V segment lost 8 bases, leaving 13 bases of the junction unmatched. Germline V gives CDR1 MNHNS, CDR2 SASEGT. The CDR3 DNA sequence: TGTGCCAGCGGAAGAACAGGGGGCGCGCCCTCTGAAGCTTTCTTT. Its protein is CASGRTGGAPSEAFF.

This clonotype was detected only a few times. The rearrangement joins TRBV11-2 to TRBJ2-7; 9 bases are shared with TRBD2. The V gene's germline CDR1 is SGHAT and CDR2 FQNNGV. Losses at the gene ends were 3 bases for V and 3 bases for J; bases not matched to a gene: 6. The CDR3 contains 15 residues. CDR3 nucleotide sequence: TGTGCCAGCAGCTTTAGCGGGGGTTTCCTCTACGAGCAGTACTTC. It encodes CASSFSGGFLYEQYF.